This TCR beta chain is from a study of T cell repertoires in cytomegalovirus infection. The wider study: Both a matching HLA type and CMV infection were indicated by public TCR beta signatures.

TCRdb reprocessed the reads with MiXCR, giving one entry per CDR3 protein. The sample shows about 180,000 distinct CDR3 sequences, about an eighth of them seen only once. Trimming took off 2 bases at V and 3 bases at J, with 13 bases between the two ends. Germline V gene lookup returns CDR1 MDHEN and CDR2 SYDVKM. The CDR3 length is 15 residues. Study conclusions and caveats: Accumulated public TCR beta family frequency recognized individuals carrying CMV together with the relevant HLA.

Comments on this clonotype: Its antigen is unknown.

Sequenced input: PBMCs. The clonotype comes from a human donor in good health (CMV status not recorded). Some clones in this sample may be carry-over from other donors' samples. V is TRBV28 and J is TRBJ1-1; D uncertain. CDR3 amino acids: CASSLRSNRDTEAFF. The CDR3 DNA is TGTGCCAGCAGTTTAAGGAGTAATAGGGACACTGAAGCTTTCTTT. Full variable domain (missing parts from reference TRBV28 and TRBJ1-1): DVKVTQSSRYLVKRTGEKVFLECVQDMDHENMFWYRQDPGLGLRLIYFSYDVKMKEKGDIPEGYSVSREKKERFSLILESASTNQTSMYLCASSLRSNRDTEAFFGQGTRLTVV.